The T cell receptor (beta chain) under discussion was sequenced for a study of T cell repertoires in cytomegalovirus infection. Study information: CMV epitopes, recently identified HLA-C-restricted and well-studied HLA-B-restricted, were used.

The study's findings and limits: CMV-specific TCR beta clonotypes restricted by HLA-C dominated the ex vivo response.

TCRdb reprocessed the reads with MiXCR, giving one entry per CDR3 protein. The sample contains 370,000 or so distinct CDR3 sequences, approximately 30% of which appear only once. This clonotype was found a few times. The antigen remains undetermined. The V segment lost 2 bases and the J segment 4 bases; nucleotides outside the gene matches: 1. Germline CDR1 reads KGHDR; CDR2 reads SFDVKD. The CDR3 contains 15 residues. This clonotype originated in a human donor in good health (CMV status not recorded). Some clones in this sample may be carry-over from other donors' samples. The chain has TRBV24-1 and TRBJ2-1; TRBD1 matches at 10 bases. Specimen: cultured PBMCs, collected from culture after CMV antigen stimulation. In DNA form, the CDR3 reads TGTGCCACCAGTGATTGGGGACAGGGGTACAATGAGCAGTTCTTC. It is translated as CATSDWGQGYNEQFF.